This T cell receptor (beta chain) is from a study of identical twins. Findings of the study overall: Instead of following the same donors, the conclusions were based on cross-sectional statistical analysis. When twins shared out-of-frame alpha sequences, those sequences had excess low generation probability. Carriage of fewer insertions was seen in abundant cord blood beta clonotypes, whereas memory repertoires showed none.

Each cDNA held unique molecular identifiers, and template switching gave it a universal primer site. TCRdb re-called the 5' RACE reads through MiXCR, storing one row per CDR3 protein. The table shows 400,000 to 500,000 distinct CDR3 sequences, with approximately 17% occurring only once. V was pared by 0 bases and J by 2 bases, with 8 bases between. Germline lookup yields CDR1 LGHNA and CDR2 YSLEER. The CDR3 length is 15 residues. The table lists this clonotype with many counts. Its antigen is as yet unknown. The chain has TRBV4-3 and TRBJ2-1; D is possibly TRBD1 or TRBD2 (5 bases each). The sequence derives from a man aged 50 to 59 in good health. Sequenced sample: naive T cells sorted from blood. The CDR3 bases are TGCGCCAGCAGCCAAGATGGGGGAGCCTACAATGAGCAGTTCTTC. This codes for CASSQDGGAYNEQFF.